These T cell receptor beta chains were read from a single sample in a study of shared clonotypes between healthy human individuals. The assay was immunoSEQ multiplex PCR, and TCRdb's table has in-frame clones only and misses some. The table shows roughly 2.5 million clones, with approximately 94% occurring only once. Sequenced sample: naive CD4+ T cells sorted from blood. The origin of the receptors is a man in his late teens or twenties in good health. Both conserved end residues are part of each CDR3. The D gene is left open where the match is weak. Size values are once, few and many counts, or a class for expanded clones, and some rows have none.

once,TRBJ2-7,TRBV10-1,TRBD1,CASSDRQGPYEQYF,TGCGCCAGCAGTGATCGACAGGGTCCATACGAGCAGTACTTC
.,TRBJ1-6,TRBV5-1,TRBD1,CASSTGQGGNSPLHF,TGCGCCAGCAGCACGGGACAGGGTGGGAATTCACCCCTCCACTTT
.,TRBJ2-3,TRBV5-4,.,CASSSYLAGTDTQYF,TGTGCCAGCAGCTCCTACTTGGCGGGCACAGATACGCAGTATTTT
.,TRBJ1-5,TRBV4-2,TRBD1,CASSQDLGGPNQPQHF,TGTGCCAGCAGCCAAGATCTAGGGGGCCCTAATCAGCCCCAGCATTTT
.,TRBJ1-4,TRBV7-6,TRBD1,CASSPRQGRDEKLFF,TGTGCCAGCAGCCCCAGACAGGGACGAGACGAAAAACTGTTTTTT
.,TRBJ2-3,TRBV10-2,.,CASSEAGSPDTQYF,TGCGCCAGCAGTGAGGCGGGGAGCCCAGATACGCAGTATTTT
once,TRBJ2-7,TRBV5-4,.,CASSRVDSYEQYF,TGTGCCAGCAGTAGGGTCGATTCCTACGAGCAGTACTTC
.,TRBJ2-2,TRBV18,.,CASSPPEGMYTGELFF,TGTGCCAGCTCACCACCCGAGGGGATGTACACCGGGGAGCTGTTTTTT
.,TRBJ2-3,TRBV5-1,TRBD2,CASSITSGSFTDTQYF,TGCGCCAGCAGCATAACTAGCGGGAGCTTCACAGATACGCAGTATTTT
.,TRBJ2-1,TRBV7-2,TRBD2,CASSPWTSGTTYNEQFF,TGTGCCAGCAGCCCATGGACTAGCGGGACTACCTACAATGAGCAGTTCTTC
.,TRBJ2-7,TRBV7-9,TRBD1,CASSPDRAGSYEQYF,TGTGCCAGCAGCCCCGACAGGGCCGGGTCCTACGAGCAGTACTTC
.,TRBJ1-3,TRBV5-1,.,CASSLESPQLGTIYF,TGCGCCAGCAGCTTGGAGTCGCCCCAGTTGGGCACCATATATTTT
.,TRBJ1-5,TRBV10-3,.,CAISESVVTAFNQPQHF,TGTGCCATCAGCGAGTCTGTGGTGACAGCGTTTAATCAGCCCCAGCATTTT
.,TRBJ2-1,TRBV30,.,CAWSVGLLNEQFF,TGTGCCTGGAGTGTGGGGCTATTAAATGAGCAGTTCTTC
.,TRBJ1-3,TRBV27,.,CVRGNTIYF,TGTGTGCGCGGAAACACCATATATTTT
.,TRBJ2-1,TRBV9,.,CASSAGGSSYNEQFF,TGTGCCAGCAGCGCTGGGGGGAGCTCCTACAATGAGCAGTTCTTC
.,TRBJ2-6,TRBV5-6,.,CASSYLNFQEANVLTF,TGTGCCAGCAGCTACCTTAACTTCCAGGAGGCCAACGTCCTGACTTTC
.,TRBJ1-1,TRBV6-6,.,CASRGLNTEAFF,TGTGCCAGCAGGGGACTGAACACTGAAGCTTTCTTT
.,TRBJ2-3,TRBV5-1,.,CASSLGVSGSTDTQYF,TGCGCCAGCAGCTTGGGAGTGTCCGGGAGCACAGATACGCAGTATTTT
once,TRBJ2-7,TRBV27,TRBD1,CASSLSDRVGYEQYF,TGTGCCAGCAGTTTATCCGACAGGGTCGGCTACGAGCAGTACTTC
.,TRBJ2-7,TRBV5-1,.,CASSRRHDSYEQYF,TGCGCCAGCAGCCGTCGACATGACTCCTACGAGCAGTACTTC
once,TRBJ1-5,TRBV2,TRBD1,CASRAGQGENQPQHF,TGTGCCAGCAGGGCGGGACAGGGGGAGAATCAGCCCCAGCATTTT
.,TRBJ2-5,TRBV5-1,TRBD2,CASSYGTSGVQETQYF,TGCGCCAGCAGCTACGGGACTAGCGGGGTCCAAGAGACCCAGTACTTC
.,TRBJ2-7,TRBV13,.,CASSLDRRTYEQYF,TGTGCCAGCAGCTTGGACCGCCGGACCTACGAGCAGTACTTC
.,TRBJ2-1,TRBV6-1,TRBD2,CASSEEVAGNNEQFF,TGTGCCAGCAGTGAGGAGGTAGCGGGAAACAATGAGCAGTTCTTC
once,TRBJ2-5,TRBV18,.,CASSPPVGGGETQYF,TGTGCCAGCTCACCACCAGTAGGCGGCGGGGAGACCCAGTACTTC
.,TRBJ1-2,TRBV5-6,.,CASSFVEALIFGLYGYTF,TGTGCCAGCAGCTTTGTGGAGGCGCTAATATTTGGTCTCTATGGCTACACCTTC
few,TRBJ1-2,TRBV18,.,CASSPGDGYTF,TGTGCCAGCTCACCAGGTGATGGCTACACCTTC
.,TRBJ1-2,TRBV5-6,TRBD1,CASSWGQNYGYTF,TGTGCCAGCAGCTGGGGACAGAACTATGGCTACACCTTC
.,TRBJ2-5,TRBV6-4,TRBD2,CASSTRTNVLAGGTQYF,TGTGCCAGCAGTACGCGCACAAATGTCCTAGCGGGAGGGACCCAGTACTTC